The clone carrying this T cell receptor (beta chain) turned up a few times. Its matching antigen is unknown. The source of the sample is a study of blood T cells in healthy people across ages. The wider study: About one barcoded beta molecule per two T cells was captured by template switching.

The study's findings and limits: Researchers report that TCR beta diversity correlated strongly with naive T cell percentage. Roughly linear declines in TCR beta diversity per million T cells occurred with age. The CMV status of each donor remained undetermined, and this could have confounded shifts in expanded clonotypes.

For the second PCR, which ran for about 7 to 11 cycles, a sample-barcoded 5' primer and a J-beta primer mix were used. MiXCR, run by TCRdb on the 5' RACE reads, gives a single entry per CDR3 protein. The table records roughly 800,000 distinct CDR3 sequences, over 45% of them present only once. V was cut by 3 bases and J by 0 bases, with 12 bases left in between. Germline V gene sequence: CDR1 SGHVS, CDR2 FQNEAQ. The CDR3 has 15 residues. The V gene is TRBV7-8, the J gene TRBJ2-7, with D possibly TRBD2 on 6 matching bases. The sequence was collected from a man between 25 and 39 years old in good health. Sequenced input: blood. In DNA form, the CDR3 reads TGTGCCAGCAGCTTTGTAGCGGATTCCTCCTACGAGCAGTACTTC. This gives the protein CASSFVADSSYEQYF.